This TCR beta chain was profiled in a study of T cell changes during pregnancy in multiple sclerosis. Per germline, CDR1 MNHEY and CDR2 SVGAGI. Trimming pared 5 bases from V and 0 bases from J, leaving 14 bases between. The CDR3 covers 15 residues. Generated by immunoSEQ multiplex PCR, the TCRdb table keeps only in-frame clones and is missing some. Of fewer than 55,000 clones listed, 85% to 90% are singletons. The input for sequencing was peripheral blood, taken in the second trimester of pregnancy. This chain joins TRBV6-5 and TRBJ2-7; D possibly corresponds to TRBD2 (5 bases). The origin of this receptor is a female donor in good health, enrolled as a control in a pregnancy study. This CDR3 is CASSRGSPSSYEQYF. In DNA, the CDR3 is TGTGCCAGCAGTCGCGGGTCCCCCAGCTCCTACGAGCAGTACTTC.